This entry lists 5 T cell receptor beta chains sequenced from one sample in a study of T cells after posttransplantation cyclophosphamide. Produced via immunoSEQ multiplex PCR; TCRdb's table is partial and in-frame only. The table has roughly 42,000 clones, roughly 91% seen once. A marrow graft followed busulfan-fludarabine conditioning, with cyclophosphamide on days +3 and +4. The sequenced sample was PBMCs, obtained about 62 days after allogeneic stem cell transplant with posttransplant cyclophosphamide. These receptors originate from a male patient aged 55 to 69 who received an allogeneic stem cell transplant from a related donor and was CMV-positive. The T cells may come from the graft donor.

This chain joins TRBV19 and TRBJ1-5; D might be TRBD1 (5 bases). With 7 bases removed from V and 2 bases from J, the gap between germline ends came to 21 bases. Germline V gene sequence: CDR1 LNHDA, CDR2 SQIVND (reference sequence). The CDR3 runs 17 residues. The CDR3 here is CASTGRVNSLGNQPQHF. CDR3 nucleotide sequence: TGTGCCAGTACGGGCAGGGTTAATAGTCTGGGCAATCAGCCCCAGCATTTT.

This clone was counted once. CDR3 amino acids: CASSEGGGTEAFF. Written as DNA, the CDR3 is TGCGCCAGCAGTGAGGGGGGGGGCACTGAAGCTTTCTTT. The rearrangement uses TRBV10-1 and TRBJ1-1; D is possibly TRBD1 (5 bases). The CDR3 runs 13 residues. CDR1 is WNHNN, CDR2 SYGVQD, per germline (reference sequence). V was clipped by 2 bases and J by 4 bases, with 8 bases between them.

This chain links TRBV4-1 with TRBJ1-3; a possible D gene is TRBD1 (5 bases). The CDR3 is made up of 18 amino acids. Germline V gene lookup returns CDR1 MGHRA and CDR2 YSYEKL. Trimming stripped 1 base from V and 0 bases from J, with 16 bases between. The CDR3 is CASSQVGGGSISGNTIYF. The CDR3 DNA reads TGCGCCAGCAGCCAAGTCGGGGGGGGAAGTATCTCTGGAAACACCATATATTTT.

The gene calls are TRBV5-4 and TRBJ1-1; 8 bases align to TRBD1. The trim removed 4 bases at V and 3 bases at J, leaving 11 bases unmatched. There are 16 residues in the CDR3. Germline V CDR1 and CDR2: SGHNT, YYREEE (reference sequence). As DNA, the CDR3 is TGTGCCAGCAGCCCGGGCCCGACAGGGGTCGACACTGAAGCTTTCTTT. Amino acids: CASSPGPTGVDTEAFF.

The table lists this clone with a few counts. The same CDR3 also results from other DNA sequences found in this sample. The J gene is TRBJ1-5, the V gene TRBV5-1, with a weak D call TRBD1 (6 bases). The CDR3 spans 14 residues. Per germline, CDR1 SGHRS and CDR2 YFSETQ. V was pared by 4 bases and J by 5 bases, with 13 bases between. The CDR3 protein is CASSLTGQDQPQHF. For the CDR3, the DNA is TGCGCCAGCAGCCTGACAGGCCAAGATCAGCCCCAGCATTTT.